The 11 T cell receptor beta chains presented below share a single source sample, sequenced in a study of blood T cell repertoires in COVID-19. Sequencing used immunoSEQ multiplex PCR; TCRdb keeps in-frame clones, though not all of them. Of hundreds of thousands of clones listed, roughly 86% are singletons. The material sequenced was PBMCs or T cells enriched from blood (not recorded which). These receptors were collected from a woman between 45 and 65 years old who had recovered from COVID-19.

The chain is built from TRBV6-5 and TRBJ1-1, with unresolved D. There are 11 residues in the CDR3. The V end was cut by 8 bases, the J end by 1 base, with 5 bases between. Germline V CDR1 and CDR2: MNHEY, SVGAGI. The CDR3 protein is CASHSNTEAFF. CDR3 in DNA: TGTGCCAGCCATTCGAACACTGAAGCTTTCTTT.

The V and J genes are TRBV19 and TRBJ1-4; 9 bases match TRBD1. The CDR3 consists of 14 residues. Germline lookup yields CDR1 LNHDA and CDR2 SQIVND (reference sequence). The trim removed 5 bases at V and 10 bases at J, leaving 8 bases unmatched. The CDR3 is CASSGTGGAGKLFF. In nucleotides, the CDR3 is TGTGCCAGTAGTGGTACAGGGGGCGCGGGAAAACTGTTTTTT.

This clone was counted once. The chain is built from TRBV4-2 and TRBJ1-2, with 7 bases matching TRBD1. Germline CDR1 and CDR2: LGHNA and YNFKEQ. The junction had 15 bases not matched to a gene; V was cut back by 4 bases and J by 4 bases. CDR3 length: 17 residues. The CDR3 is CASSPKMRGRGPYGYTF. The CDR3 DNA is TGTGCCAGCAGCCCAAAGATGAGGGGGCGAGGGCCCTATGGCTACACCTTC.

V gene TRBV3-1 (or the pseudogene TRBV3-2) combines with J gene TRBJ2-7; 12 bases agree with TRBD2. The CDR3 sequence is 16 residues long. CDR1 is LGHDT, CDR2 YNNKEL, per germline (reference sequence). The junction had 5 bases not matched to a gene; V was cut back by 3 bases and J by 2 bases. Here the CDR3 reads CASSQTSSGRAYEQYF. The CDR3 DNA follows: TGTGCCAGCAGCCAGACCTCTAGCGGGAGGGCCTACGAGCAGTACTTC.

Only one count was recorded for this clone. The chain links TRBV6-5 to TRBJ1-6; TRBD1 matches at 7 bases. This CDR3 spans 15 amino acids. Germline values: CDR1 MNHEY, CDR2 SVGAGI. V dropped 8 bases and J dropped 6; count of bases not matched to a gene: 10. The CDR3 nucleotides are TGTGCCAGCGCCGGGACAGACCCCTCTAATTCACCCCTCCACTTT. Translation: CASAGTDPSNSPLHF.

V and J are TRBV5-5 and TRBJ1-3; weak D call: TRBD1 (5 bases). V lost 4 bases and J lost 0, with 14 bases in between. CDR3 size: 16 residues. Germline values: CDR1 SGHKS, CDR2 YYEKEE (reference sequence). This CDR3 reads CASSLLEGYSGNTIYF. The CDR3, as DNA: TGTGCCAGCAGCCTGCTGGAGGGGTACTCTGGAAACACCATATATTTT.

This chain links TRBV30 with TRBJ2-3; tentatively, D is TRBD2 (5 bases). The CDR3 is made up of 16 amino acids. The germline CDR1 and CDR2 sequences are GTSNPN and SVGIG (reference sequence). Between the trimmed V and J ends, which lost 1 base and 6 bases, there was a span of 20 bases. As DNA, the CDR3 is TGTGCCTGGAGTGACCTGTCTAGCTGGAGTGGGGATACGCAGTATTTT. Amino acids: CAWSDLSSWSGDTQYF.

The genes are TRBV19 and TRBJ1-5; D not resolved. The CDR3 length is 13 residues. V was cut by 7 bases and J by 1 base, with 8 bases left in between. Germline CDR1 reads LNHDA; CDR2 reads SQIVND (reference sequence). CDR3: CASTWESNQPQHF. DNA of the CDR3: TGTGCCAGTACTTGGGAGAGCAATCAGCCCCAGCATTTT.

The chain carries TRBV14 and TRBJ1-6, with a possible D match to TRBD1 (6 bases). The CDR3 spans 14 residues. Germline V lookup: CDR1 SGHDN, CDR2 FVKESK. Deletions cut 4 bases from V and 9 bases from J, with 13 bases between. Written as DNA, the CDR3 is TGTGCCAGCAGCCGAACAACAGGGAGTTCACCCCTCCACTTT. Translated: CASSRTTGSSPLHF.

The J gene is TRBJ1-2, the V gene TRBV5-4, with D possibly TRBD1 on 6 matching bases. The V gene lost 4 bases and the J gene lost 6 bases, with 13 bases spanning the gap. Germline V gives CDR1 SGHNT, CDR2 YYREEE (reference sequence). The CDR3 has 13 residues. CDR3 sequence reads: CASSNHRDDGYTF. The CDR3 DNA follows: TGTGCCAGCAGCAATCACAGGGACGATGGCTACACCTTC. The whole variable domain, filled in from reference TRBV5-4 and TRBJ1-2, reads ETGVTQSPTHLIKTRGQQVTLRCSSQSGHNTVSWYQQALGQGPQFIFQYYREEENGRGNFPPRFSGLQFPNYSSELNVNALELDDSALYLCASSNHRDDGYTFGSGTRLTVV.

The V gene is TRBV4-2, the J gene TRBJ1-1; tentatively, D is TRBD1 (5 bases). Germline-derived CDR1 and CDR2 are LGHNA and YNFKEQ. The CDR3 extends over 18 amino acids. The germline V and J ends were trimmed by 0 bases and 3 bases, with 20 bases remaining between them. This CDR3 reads CASSQDAGGGMMDTEAFF. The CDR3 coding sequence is TGTGCCAGCAGCCAAGATGCGGGTGGGGGGATGATGGACACTGAAGCTTTCTTT.